These 15 T cell receptor beta chains originate from one sample sequenced in a study of T-cell reconstitution after alpha-beta-depleted transplantation in children. As it was prepared, the TCRbeta library received unique molecular identifiers. TCRdb passed the PCR reads through MiXCR, listing each CDR3 protein once. The top ten clones hold around a tenth of a sample with more than 250,000 distinct CDR3 sequences, about 10% of them seen once. Sequenced material: PBMCs from the stem cell graft donor, taken from the stem cell graft. The receptors originated from a human donor who donated a stem cell graft to a child with SCID.

This sequence joins TRBV12-3 or TRBV12-4 and TRBJ1-5; 7 bases line up with TRBD1. The CDR3 is made up of 12 amino acids. V dropped 5 bases and J dropped 7; count of bases not matched to a gene: 2. The CDR3 DNA is TGTGCCAGCAGTGGACAGGACCAGCCCCAGCATTTT. It codes for CASSGQDQPQHF.

J is TRBJ2-7 and V is TRBV6-1; D unclear. V lost 1 base and J lost 9, with 10 bases in between. Germline V gives CDR1 MNHNS, CDR2 SASEGT. This CDR3 is built from 12 residues. CDR3 bases: TGTGCCAGCAGTGAAGAGGCGCTAAGGCAGTACTTC. Protein: CASSEEALRQYF.

The chain carries TRBV15 and TRBJ2-1; D may be TRBD1 (6 bases). Germline CDR1 LNHNV, CDR2 YYDKDF (reference sequence). This CDR3 region has 14 residues. Trimming left V 0 bases short and J 5 bases short, with 8 bases between. The CDR3 DNA is TGTGCCACCAGCAGAGATGGGGGCAACAATGAGCAGTTCTTC. This encodes CATSRDGGNNEQFF. Combining the CDR3 with reference TRBV15 and TRBJ2-1 gives the whole variable domain DAMVIQNPRYQVTQFGKPVTLSCSQTLNHNVMYWYQQKSSQAPKLLFHYYDKDFNNEADTPDNFQSRRPNTSFCFLDIRSPGLGDTAMYLCATSRDGGNNEQFFGPGTRLTVL.

The chain links TRBV7-9 to TRBJ2-5; D is unresolved. This CDR3 is 13 amino acids long. Germline V gene sequence: CDR1 SEHNR, CDR2 FQNEAQ (reference sequence). The germline V and J ends were trimmed by 3 bases and 0 bases, with 5 bases remaining between them. The CDR3, as DNA: TGTGCCAGCAGCTTTCCGTACCAAGAGACCCAGTACTTC. Residues: CASSFPYQETQYF.

The chain recombines TRBV5-1 with TRBJ2-2, with TRBD1 matching over 7 bases. CDR3 length: 15 residues. CDR1 and CDR2 (germline): SGHRS, YFSETQ. The V segment lost 7 bases and the J segment 1 base; nucleotides outside the gene matches: 7. In nucleotides, the CDR3 is TGCGCCAGCGGAGCTCGACAGGGGAACACCGGGGAGCTGTTTTTT. This translates into CASGARQGNTGELFF.

This clonotype has ten or more counts. The V gene is TRBV7-9, the J gene TRBJ2-1; 8 bases fit TRBD2. The germline gives CDR1 SEHNR, CDR2 FQNEAQ (reference sequence). V was pared by 5 bases and J by 0 bases, with 6 bases of the junction left unmatched. The CDR3 is 16 amino acids. CDR3 sequence: CASSAISGASYNEQFF. CDR3 DNA: TGTGCCAGCAGCGCTATTAGCGGGGCCTCCTACAATGAGCAGTTCTTC. The entire variable domain, with the rest obtained from reference TRBV7-9 and TRBJ2-1, is as follows: DTGVSQNPRHKITKRGQNVTFRCDPISEHNRLYWYRQTLGQGPEFLTYFQNEAQLEKSRLLSDRFSAERPKGSFSTLEIQRTEQGDSAMYLCASSAISGASYNEQFFGPGTRLTVL.

This clonotype has a handful of counts. The rearrangement uses TRBV6-5 and TRBJ1-6, with 8 bases identical to TRBD1. V shed 0 bases, J shed 4 bases, and the junction held 5 bases outside the gene matches. Looked up from germline, CDR1 is MNHEY and CDR2 is SVGAGI. The CDR3 totals 17 residues. The DNA for the CDR3 is TGTGCCAGCAGTTACTCGTCGGACAGGGTGTATAATTCACCCCTCCACTTT. This sequence encodes CASSYSSDRVYNSPLHF.

The chain carries TRBV12-3 or TRBV12-4 and TRBJ2-1; D possibly uses TRBD1 or TRBD2 (5 bases each). The CDR3 is made up of 17 amino acids. Trimming left V 6 bases short and J 2 bases short, with 20 bases between. CDR3 in DNA: TGTGCCAGCAGGTTACAAGGGGCGGGCCTCGCCTACAATGAGCAGTTCTTC. Residues: CASRLQGAGLAYNEQFF.

The chain uses TRBV20-1 and TRBJ2-7; no firm D call. The CDR3 length is 11 residues. Germline CDR1 and CDR2: DFQATT and SNEGSKA (reference sequence). Trimming took 6 bases from V and 7 from J, leaving 13 bases between them. The DNA for the CDR3 is TGCAGTGCAGAGACCCTCGGGGAGCAGTACTTC. It codes for CSAETLGEQYF.

V usage is TRBV5-1 and J usage is TRBJ1-5; no firm D call. V was clipped by 2 bases and J by 4 bases, with 10 bases between them. This CDR3 has 14 amino acids. Germline loops: CDR1 SGHRS, CDR2 YFSETQ. This CDR3 is CASSLSPGNQPQHF. In nucleotides, the CDR3 is TGCGCCAGCAGCTTAAGTCCCGGGAATCAGCCCCAGCATTTT.

The CDR3 coding sequence is TGTGCCAGCAGGCGGGTGGGGGTAAATGAGCAGTTCTTC. The encoded protein is CASRRVGVNEQFF. The V call is TRBV12-3 or TRBV12-4, the J call TRBJ2-1; either TRBD1 or TRBD2 may fit D (5 bases each). CDR3 size: 13 residues. V dropped 6 bases and J dropped 7 bases, with 13 bases sitting between them.

The chain links TRBV5-1 to TRBJ1-1, with a weak D call TRBD1 (5 bases). The V gene's germline CDR1 is SGHRS and CDR2 YFSETQ. The CDR3 has 14 amino acids. With 4 bases removed from V and 4 bases from J, the gap between germline ends came to 14 bases. CDR3 nucleotides: TGCGCCAGCAGCCTACGGGACCTTGGCACTGAAGCTTTCTTT. Amino acids: CASSLRDLGTEAFF.

CDR3 DNA: TGTGCCAGCAGGAGACAGGGAGTAAAGGGGCAGTACTTC. Translation gives CASRRQGVKGQYF. The chain links TRBV11-2 to TRBJ2-7; 7 bases line up with TRBD1. J lost 9 bases, V lost 6 bases, and 11 bases had no gene match. The germline V gene has CDR1 SGHAT and CDR2 FQNNGV. The CDR3 is 13 residues long.

The V and J genes are TRBV14 and TRBJ2-6, with a weak D call TRBD2 (5 bases). V was shortened by 3 bases and J by 2 bases, with 8 bases between the two germline ends. This CDR3 comprises 15 residues. Germline CDR1 reads SGHDN; CDR2 reads FVKESK. For the CDR3, the DNA is TGTGCCAGCAGCCAGTCCGGGACTGGGGCCAACGTCCTGACTTTC. The encoded protein is CASSQSGTGANVLTF.

This clonotype showed up many times. The chain employs TRBV7-9 and TRBJ2-7, with D tentatively TRBD1 or TRBD2 (5 bases each). Germline CDR1 reads SEHNR; CDR2 reads FQNEAQ (reference sequence). Trimming took off 8 bases at V and 2 bases at J, with 13 bases between the two ends. The CDR3 contains 13 residues. The CDR3 sequence is CASGRDQAYEQYF. The CDR3 DNA is TGTGCCAGCGGAAGGGACCAAGCCTACGAGCAGTACTTC.